Listed below are T cell receptor beta chains from one sample, sequenced in a study of human T cells and chemical hapten exposure. TCRdb passed the RACE reads through MiXCR, listing each CDR3 protein once. The table includes about 120,000 distinct CDR3 sequences, roughly 12% detected once. The sequencing here drew on whole blood, taken in connection with sensitization to the hapten diphenylcyclopropenone (DPC). All receptors come from a woman in her 50s with alopecia areata. Some clones in this sample may be carry-over from other donors' samples. Both conserved end residues are part of each CDR3. D genes are given only for firm matches. Not every row has a clone size; where given, it reads once, few, many or a size class.

j_gene: TRBJ1-4; abundance: .; d_gene: .; v_gene: TRBV28; CDR3aa: CASSYPGEKLFF; CDR3nt: TGTGCCAGCAGTTACCCCGGGGAAAAACTGTTTTTT
j_gene: TRBJ1-4; abundance: many; d_gene: .; v_gene: TRBV6-5; CDR3aa: CASSYTGVSSNEKLFF; CDR3nt: TGTGCCAGCAGTTACACTGGGGTCTCATCTAATGAAAAACTGTTTTTT
j_gene: TRBJ1-1; abundance: many; d_gene: TRBD1; v_gene: TRBV18; CDR3aa: CASSPDRANTEAFF; CDR3nt: TGTGCCAGCTCACCCGACAGGGCGAACACTGAAGCTTTCTTT
j_gene: TRBJ1-1; abundance: .; d_gene: .; v_gene: TRBV9; CDR3aa: CASRSRDTEAFF; CDR3nt: TGTGCCAGCAGGTCAAGGGACACTGAAGCTTTCTTT
j_gene: TRBJ2-7; abundance: many; d_gene: .; v_gene: TRBV4-1; CDR3aa: CASSPRTGYEQYF; CDR3nt: TGCGCCAGCAGCCCTAGGACGGGCTACGAGCAGTACTTC
j_gene: TRBJ2-7; abundance: many; d_gene: .; v_gene: TRBV28; CDR3aa: CASRSSYEQYF; CDR3nt: TGTGCCAGCAGATCGTCCTACGAGCAGTACTTC
j_gene: TRBJ2-2; abundance: many; d_gene: .; v_gene: TRBV12-3/TRBV12-4; CDR3aa: CASSPAGPGELFF; CDR3nt: TGTGCCAGCAGTCCCGCCGGACCCGGGGAGCTGTTTTTT
j_gene: TRBJ2-3; abundance: .; d_gene: .; v_gene: TRBV29-1; CDR3aa: CSVNPQEAPPDTQYF; CDR3nt: TGCAGCGTTAATCCGCAGGAGGCCCCCCCAGATACGCAGTATTTT
j_gene: TRBJ1-5; abundance: .; d_gene: .; v_gene: TRBV28; CDR3aa: CAICLEGRNQPQHF; CDR3nt: TGTGCCATCTGTTTAGAGGGGCGTAATCAGCCCCAGCATTTT
j_gene: TRBJ1-6; abundance: many; d_gene: .; v_gene: TRBV28; CDR3aa: CASHSFKDSPLHF; CDR3nt: TGTGCCAGCCATAGTTTCAAGGATTCACCCCTCCACTTT
j_gene: TRBJ2-2; abundance: .; d_gene: TRBD1; v_gene: TRBV12-3/TRBV12-4; CDR3aa: CASSRGQGGTGELFF; CDR3nt: TGTGCCAGCAGCCGAGGACAGGGGGGCACCGGGGAGCTGTTTTTT
j_gene: TRBJ2-7; abundance: .; d_gene: .; v_gene: TRBV18; CDR3aa: CASSQTTGLNFAYEQYF; CDR3nt: TGTGCCAGCTCACAAACCACCGGGCTTAACTTTGCCTACGAGCAGTACTTC
j_gene: TRBJ2-1; abundance: .; d_gene: TRBD2; v_gene: TRBV10-2; CDR3aa: CASMGTSGPSSYNEQFF; CDR3nt: TGCGCCAGCATGGGGACTAGCGGACCCAGCTCCTACAATGAGCAGTTCTTC
j_gene: TRBJ2-3; abundance: few; d_gene: .; v_gene: TRBV6-2/TRBV6-3; CDR3aa: CAGSFTGLRDTQYF; CDR3nt: TGTGCCGGCAGTTTCACAGGATTGCGTGATACGCAGTATTTT
j_gene: TRBJ2-5; abundance: many; d_gene: .; v_gene: TRBV7-8; CDR3aa: CASSLTDAQETQYF; CDR3nt: TGTGCCAGCAGCTTAACTGACGCCCAAGAGACCCAGTACTTC
j_gene: TRBJ1-2; abundance: many; d_gene: .; v_gene: TRBV6-6; CDR3aa: CASSHERTGPYGYTF; CDR3nt: TGTGCCAGCAGTCACGAGAGGACCGGACCCTATGGCTACACCTTC
j_gene: TRBJ1-1; abundance: many; d_gene: .; v_gene: TRBV24-1; CDR3aa: CATSGSGSNTEAFF; CDR3nt: TGTGCCACCAGTGGATCAGGGTCAAACACTGAAGCTTTCTTT
j_gene: TRBJ1-5; abundance: .; d_gene: TRBD1; v_gene: TRBV19; CDR3aa: CASSIDRGGSQHF; CDR3nt: TGTGCCAGTAGTATCGACAGGGGAGGATCCCAGCATTTT
j_gene: TRBJ2-2; abundance: .; d_gene: TRBD1; v_gene: TRBV12-3/TRBV12-4; CDR3aa: CASRSGGGTGELFF; CDR3nt: TGTGCCAGCAGATCAGGGGGCGGCACCGGGGAGCTGTTTTTT
j_gene: TRBJ1-1; abundance: .; d_gene: .; v_gene: TRBV4-1; CDR3aa: CASSQGTAAFF; CDR3nt: TGCGCCAGCAGCCAAGGGACCGCAGCTTTCTTT
j_gene: TRBJ2-2; abundance: many; d_gene: TRBD2; v_gene: TRBV11-3; CDR3aa: CASSLGGTSYTGELFF; CDR3nt: TGTGCCAGCAGCTTAGGGGGGACTAGCTACACCGGGGAGCTGTTTTTT
j_gene: TRBJ1-5; abundance: few; d_gene: TRBD1; v_gene: TRBV28; CDR3aa: CASSSLTGDNQPQHF; CDR3nt: TGTGCCAGCAGCTCCCTGACAGGGGACAATCAGCCCCAGCATTTT
j_gene: TRBJ2-3; abundance: many; d_gene: .; v_gene: TRBV7-6; CDR3aa: CASSPHATDTQYF; CDR3nt: TGTGCCAGCAGCCCCCATGCCACAGATACGCAGTATTTT
j_gene: TRBJ1-2; abundance: many; d_gene: .; v_gene: TRBV18; CDR3aa: CASSPPNGRGYGYTF; CDR3nt: TGTGCCAGCTCACCACCGAATGGCAGGGGCTATGGCTACACCTTC
j_gene: TRBJ2-3; abundance: few; d_gene: .; v_gene: TRBV3-1; CDR3aa: CASSPTARSSTDTQYF; CDR3nt: TGTGCCAGCAGCCCAACTGCTAGATCGAGCACAGATACGCAGTATTTT
j_gene: TRBJ1-2; abundance: .; d_gene: .; v_gene: TRBV5-1; CDR3aa: CASSLMGYGYTF; CDR3nt: TGCGCCAGCAGCTTGATGGGCTATGGCTACACCTTC
j_gene: TRBJ2-7; abundance: .; d_gene: .; v_gene: TRBV28; CDR3aa: CASSPKSLRSEQYF; CDR3nt: TGTGCCAGCAGTCCCAAGTCCCTACGCTCGGAGCAGTACTTC
j_gene: TRBJ2-4; abundance: .; d_gene: .; v_gene: TRBV5-1; CDR3aa: CASSLDQWVSKNIQYF; CDR3nt: TGCGCCAGCAGCTTGGACCAGTGGGTATCCAAAAACATTCAGTACTTC
j_gene: TRBJ2-4; abundance: many; d_gene: .; v_gene: TRBV4-3; CDR3aa: CASSQAPGRSDIQYF; CDR3nt: TGCGCCAGCAGCCAAGCCCCAGGGAGGTCGGACATTCAGTACTTC
j_gene: TRBJ1-1; abundance: .; d_gene: .; v_gene: TRBV4-2; CDR3aa: CASSPIVTGNTEAFF; CDR3nt: TGTGCCAGCAGCCCCATTGTGACGGGGAACACTGAAGCTTTCTTT
j_gene: TRBJ2-5; abundance: .; d_gene: .; v_gene: TRBV5-1; CDR3aa: CASSFGVYEETQYF; CDR3nt: TGCGCCAGCAGCTTTGGGGTGTACGAAGAGACCCAGTACTTC
j_gene: TRBJ1-1; abundance: few; d_gene: .; v_gene: TRBV4-3; CDR3aa: CASSLYHSDTEAFF; CDR3nt: TGCGCCAGCAGCCTCTACCACTCCGACACTGAAGCTTTCTTT
j_gene: TRBJ1-4; abundance: once; d_gene: TRBD1; v_gene: TRBV29-1; CDR3aa: CSVTQGADAANEKLFF; CDR3nt: TGCAGCGTCACACAGGGGGCCGATGCAGCTAATGAAAAACTGTTTTTT
j_gene: TRBJ1-5; abundance: many; d_gene: TRBD1; v_gene: TRBV28; CDR3aa: CASIIGQGASQPQHF; CDR3nt: TGTGCCAGCATTATCGGACAGGGGGCATCTCAGCCCCAGCATTTT
j_gene: TRBJ1-4; abundance: many; d_gene: .; v_gene: TRBV4-2; CDR3aa: CASSHDQTPNEKLFF; CDR3nt: TGTGCCAGCAGCCACGACCAGACACCTAATGAAAAACTGTTTTTT
j_gene: TRBJ2-7; abundance: many; d_gene: .; v_gene: TRBV18; CDR3aa: CASSPHRDYEQYF; CDR3nt: TGTGCCAGCTCACCACATAGGGACTACGAGCAGTACTTC
j_gene: TRBJ2-3; abundance: many; d_gene: .; v_gene: TRBV10-1; CDR3aa: CASSAGIDTDTQYF; CDR3nt: TGCGCCAGCAGTGCCGGGATCGACACAGATACGCAGTATTTT